The following is a T cell receptor (beta chain) sequence with its context. The target of this receptor is not known. No base qualities exist here, and no much larger clone lies one base off it. The sample belongs to a study of shared clonotypes between healthy human individuals (dated by TCRdb to the early 2020s). About the investigation overall: A couple of women and three men aged 18 to 49 years were included in the cohort. Different laboratories and diverse techniques were used to prepare libraries and sequence TCR repertoires, to increase sequencing depth and limit assay-specific biases. Each donor's leukapheresis produced roughly between roughly 0.9 and 8.9 billion PBMCs. For each donor, CD4 naive and CD4 memory were each run on three plates, CD8 naive on two plates, and CD8 memory on one plate. To estimate repertoire size and how much clonotype sharing occurs between individuals, the study deeply sequenced the blood TCR repertoires of about five healthy adults. The investigation overall reported the following: Naive subsets generally had larger estimated clonotype richness than memory subsets did. Roughly 5.2% of naive CD4, around 3.5% of naive CD8, 2% to 2.5% of memory CD4, and about 0.4% of memory CD8 clonotypes were shared across a handful of donors. Pairwise subsampling led to the expectation that sequencing depth would affect the degree of clonotype sharing among donors. Sampling was restricted to blood, and TCR repertoires in tissue are likely to differ from TCR repertoires in blood. Compared with non-shared clonotypes, the clonotypes found in all four sorted-subset donors had higher generation probabilities. Even with the large sequencing depth, rarefaction of the sorted-subset datasets indicated that sequencing was incomplete. The small number of donors limited the genetic and exposure-history diversity represented.

The CDR3 starts with the cysteine, ends with the phenylalanine, and has 14 residues. The read is trimmed to its CDR3 DNA, 42 bases read in frame from base 1. Via the germline V gene, CDR1 is WSHSY and CDR2 SAAADI. Deletion took 2 bases off V and 7 bases off J, with a span of 14 bases between the germline ends. Using the deep immunoSEQ assay, multiplex PCR amplified TCR CDR3 regions from genomic DNA. Extracted genomic DNA from each cell subset was distributed evenly across all wells of several immunoSEQ 96-well plates, and each plate was treated as a replicate. For sorted subsets, around 200 ng genomic DNA, equal to 30,000 or so T cell genomes, was loaded into each replicate PCR. Purified libraries were measured with a Qubit 3.0 fluorometer, size-checked on a Bioanalyzer 2100, and measured again with the KAPA Library Quantification kit. Each immunoSEQ 96-well plate was sequenced on its own single-read 150-cycle Illumina NextSeq 550 flow cell. The original methods were these. Because the immunoSEQ output held only junctional sequences and lacked quality scores, the filtering could not match the filtering applied to full-length reads. Sequences were annotated with PyIR, a Python wrapper for IgBLAST v1.9, using IMGT germline references to assign V/J genes and CDR3. Reads with weak V/J assignments (E-value above 1e-6), missing CDR3, stop codons, out-of-frame junctions, or ambiguous translated residues were removed. V3J clonotypes were defined as sequences sharing the same inferred V gene, J gene, and CDR3 amino acid sequence. Percentage overlap between repertoires was calculated by dividing the number of shared unique clonotypes by the size of the smaller repertoire. Repertoire richness was assessed with RTK rarefaction, the Chao1 estimator, and Recon v2.1 estimates of unobserved clonotypes. For all TCRbeta clonotypes obtained by the gDNA method from a handful of donors, generation probabilities were computed with OLGA. TCRdb stores this immuneACCESS table with in-frame sequences only. Part of the clones is absent; in the studies checked, under half of the shortfall reflects unresolved V genes, and no reason is known for the rest. The V and J calls and clone size come from that table; D and trimming were worked out from the DNA. This sample comprises about 1.1 million clones, roughly 74% of them detected only once. The top ten hold roughly 0.57% of the sample.

The donors were healthy, HIV-negative adults who had no recently reported acute infections or vaccinations. All donors were Caucasian adults living in Nashville, Tennessee, USA. Magnetic negative selection was used to enrich CD4+ T cells, after which naive cells were positively selected on CD45RA and the negative fraction became the memory subset. Blood was collected by leukapheresis, and PBMCs were isolated by Ficoll-Histopaque density gradient centrifugation and then cryopreserved in liquid nitrogen vapor phase. Purity and quantity of every magnetically sorted T cell population were checked by analytical flow cytometry. From each sorted fraction, genomic DNA was isolated and quantified by UV absorbance on a Nanodrop 2000c.

The chain joins TRBV10-2 to TRBJ1-2; TRBD1 might be the D gene, on 5 matching bases. Sequenced sample: memory CD4+ T cells from PBMCs. Reading the label with the study, this specimen's cell subset or site is: CD45RA-negative fraction. The receptor was isolated from a man aged 18 to 30 in good health. Some clones in this sample may be carry-over from other donors' samples. The CDR3 here reads CASSEVTVTVGYTF. Here is the DNA: TGCGCCAGCAGTGAGGTGACAGTTACGGTTGGCTACACCTTC.